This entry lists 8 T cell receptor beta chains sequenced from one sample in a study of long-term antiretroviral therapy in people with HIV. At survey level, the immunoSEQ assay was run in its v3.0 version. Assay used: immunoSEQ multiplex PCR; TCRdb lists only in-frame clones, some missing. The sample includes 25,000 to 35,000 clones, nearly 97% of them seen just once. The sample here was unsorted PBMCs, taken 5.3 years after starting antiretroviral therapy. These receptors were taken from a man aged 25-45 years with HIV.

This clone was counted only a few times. The chain's CDR3 is CASSQEYTSGQETQYF. DNA for the CDR3: TGTGCCAGCAGCCAAGAATATACTAGCGGCCAAGAGACCCAGTACTTC. The rearrangement joins TRBV4-2 to TRBJ2-5; 8 bases align to TRBD2. V shed 0 bases, J shed 1 base, and the junction held 4 bases outside the gene matches. This CDR3 spans 16 amino acids. Germline CDR1 reads LGHNA; CDR2 reads YNFKEQ.

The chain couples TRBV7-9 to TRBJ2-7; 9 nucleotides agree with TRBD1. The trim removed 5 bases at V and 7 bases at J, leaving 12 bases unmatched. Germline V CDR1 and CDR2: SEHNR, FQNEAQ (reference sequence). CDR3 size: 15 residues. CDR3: CASSPQRQGVEEQYF. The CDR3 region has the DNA TGTGCCAGCAGCCCCCAACGACAGGGGGTTGAGGAGCAGTACTTC.

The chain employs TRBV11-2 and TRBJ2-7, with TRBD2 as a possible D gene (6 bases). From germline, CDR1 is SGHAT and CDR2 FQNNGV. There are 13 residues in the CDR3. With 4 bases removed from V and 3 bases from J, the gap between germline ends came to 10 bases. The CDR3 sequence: CASSSWGDYEQYF. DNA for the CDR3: TGTGCCAGCAGCTCGTGGGGGGACTACGAGCAGTACTTC.

The CDR3 region is CASSDERSNQPQHF. The CDR3 nucleotides read TGTGCCAGCAGTGACGAGCGTAGCAATCAGCCCCAGCATTTT. The genes are TRBV2 and TRBJ1-5, with D uncertain. This CDR3 region has 14 residues. Trimming shortened V by 3 bases and J by 0 bases, and 6 bases separated the two germline ends. From germline, CDR1 is SNHLY and CDR2 FYNNEI.

The DNA for the CDR3 is TGTGCCAGCAGCTCCCGGGGGGCGCGGACCGGGGAGCTGTTTTTT. It specifies CASSSRGARTGELFF. The chain couples TRBV2 to TRBJ2-2; D is perhaps TRBD2 (7 bases). Germline values: CDR1 SNHLY, CDR2 FYNNEI. V lost 6 bases and J lost 5, with 16 bases in between. The CDR3 spans 15 residues. Full variable domain (outside the CDR3, taken from reference TRBV2 and TRBJ2-2): EPEVTQTPSHQVTQMGQEVILRCVPISNHLYFYWYRQILGQKVEFLVSFYNNEISEKSEIFDDQFSVERPDGSNFTLKIRSTKLEDSAMYFCASSSRGARTGELFFGEGSRLTVL.

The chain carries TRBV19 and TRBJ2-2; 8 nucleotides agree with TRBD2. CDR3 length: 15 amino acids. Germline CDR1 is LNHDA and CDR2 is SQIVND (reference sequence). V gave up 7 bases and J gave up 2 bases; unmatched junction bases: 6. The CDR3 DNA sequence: TGTGCCAGTAAACCGGGGGGGAAAAACACCGGGGAGCTGTTTTTT. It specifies CASKPGGKNTGELFF.

CDR3 nucleotides: TGCAGCGTTTACAGGAACACTGAAGCTTTCTTT. Its protein is CSVYRNTEAFF. The V gene is TRBV29-1, the J gene TRBJ1-1; no firm D call. CDR1 SQVTM and CDR2 ANQGSEA come from the germline V gene. This CDR3 is 11 amino acids long. Between the trimmed V and J ends, which lost 5 bases and 1 base, there was a span of 5 bases.

This chain's CDR3 is CASSGDSGNTIYF. As DNA, the CDR3 is TGCGCCAGCAGCGGGGACAGTGGAAACACCATATATTTT. The gene calls are TRBV5-1 and TRBJ1-3; 7 bases align to TRBD1. After removal of 4 bases from V and 3 bases from J, the junction contained 1 base not matched to a gene. Germline-derived CDR1 and CDR2 are SGHRS and YFSETQ. The CDR3 covers 13 residues.